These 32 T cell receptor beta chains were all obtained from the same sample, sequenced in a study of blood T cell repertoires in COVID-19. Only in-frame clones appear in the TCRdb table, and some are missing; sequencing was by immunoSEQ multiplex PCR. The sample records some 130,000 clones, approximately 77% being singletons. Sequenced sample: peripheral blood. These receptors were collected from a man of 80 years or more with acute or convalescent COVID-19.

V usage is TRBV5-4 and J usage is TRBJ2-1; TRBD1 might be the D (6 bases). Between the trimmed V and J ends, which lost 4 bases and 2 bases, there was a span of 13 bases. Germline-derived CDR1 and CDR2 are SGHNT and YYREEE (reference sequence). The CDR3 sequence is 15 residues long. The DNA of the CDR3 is TGTGCCAGCAGCCTGGGACACGGGGCCTACAATGAGCAGTTCTTC. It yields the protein CASSLGHGAYNEQFF.

The CDR3 sequence is CASKEFPGQENTEAFF. The CDR3 DNA reads TGTGCCAGCAAGGAATTTCCGGGACAGGAGAACACTGAAGCTTTCTTT. The V and J genes are TRBV25-1 and TRBJ1-1, with 8 nucleotides matching TRBD1. This CDR3 has 16 residues. Germline V gives CDR1 MGHDK, CDR2 SYGVNS. V shed 7 bases and J 1 base; nucleotides not matched to a gene: 11.

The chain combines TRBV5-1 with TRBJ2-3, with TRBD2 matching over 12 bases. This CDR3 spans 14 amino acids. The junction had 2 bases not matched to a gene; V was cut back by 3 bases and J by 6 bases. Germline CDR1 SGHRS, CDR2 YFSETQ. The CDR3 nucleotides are TGCGCCAGCAGCTCCGGGACTAGCGGGGATACGCAGTATTTT. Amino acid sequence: CASSSGTSGDTQYF.

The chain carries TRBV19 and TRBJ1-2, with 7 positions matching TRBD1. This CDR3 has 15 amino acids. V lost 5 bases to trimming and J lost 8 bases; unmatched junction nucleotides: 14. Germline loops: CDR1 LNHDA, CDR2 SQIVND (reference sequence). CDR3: CASSSTVTGARGYTF. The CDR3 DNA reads TGTGCCAGTAGTTCGACAGTAACAGGGGCCCGGGGCTACACCTTC. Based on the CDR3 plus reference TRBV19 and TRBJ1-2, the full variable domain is DGGITQSPKYLFRKEGQNVTLSCEQNLNHDAMYWYRQDPGQGLRLIYYSQIVNDFQKGDIAEGYSVSREKKESFPLTVTSAQKNPTAFYLCASSSTVTGARGYTFGSGTRLTVV.

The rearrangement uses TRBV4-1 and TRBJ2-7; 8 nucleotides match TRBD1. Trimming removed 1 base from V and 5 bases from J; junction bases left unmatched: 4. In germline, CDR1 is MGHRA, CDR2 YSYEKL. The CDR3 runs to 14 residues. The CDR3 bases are TGCGCCAGCAGCCAAGTGGACAGGGTCCACGAGCAGTACTTC. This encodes CASSQVDRVHEQYF.

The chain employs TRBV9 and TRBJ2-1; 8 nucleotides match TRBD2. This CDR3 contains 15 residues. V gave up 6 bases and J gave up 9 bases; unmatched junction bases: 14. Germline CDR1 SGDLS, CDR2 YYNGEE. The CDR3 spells CASTPGGGGFAEQFF. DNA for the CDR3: TGTGCCAGCACCCCCGGGGGGGGTGGGTTCGCTGAGCAGTTCTTC. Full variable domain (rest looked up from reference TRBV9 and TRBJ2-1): DSGVTQTPKHLITATGQRVTLRCSPRSGDLSVYWYQQSLDQGLQFLIQYYNGEERAKGNILERFSAQQFPDLHSELNLSSLELGDSALYFCASTPGGGGFAEQFFGPGTRLTVL.

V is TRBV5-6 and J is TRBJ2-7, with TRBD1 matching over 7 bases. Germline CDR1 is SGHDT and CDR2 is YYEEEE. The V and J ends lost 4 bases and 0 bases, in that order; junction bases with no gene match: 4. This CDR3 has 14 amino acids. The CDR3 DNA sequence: TGTGCCAGCAGCCTGGGACAGCGCTCCTACGAGCAGTACTTC. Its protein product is CASSLGQRSYEQYF.

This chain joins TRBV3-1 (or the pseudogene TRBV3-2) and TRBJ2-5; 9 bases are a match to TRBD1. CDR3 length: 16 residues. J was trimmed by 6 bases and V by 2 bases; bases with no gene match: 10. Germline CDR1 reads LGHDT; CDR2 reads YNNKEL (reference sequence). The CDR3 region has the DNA TGTGCCAGCAGCCAAACCGGGACAGGGAAGGGGCAGACCCAGTACTTC. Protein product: CASSQTGTGKGQTQYF.

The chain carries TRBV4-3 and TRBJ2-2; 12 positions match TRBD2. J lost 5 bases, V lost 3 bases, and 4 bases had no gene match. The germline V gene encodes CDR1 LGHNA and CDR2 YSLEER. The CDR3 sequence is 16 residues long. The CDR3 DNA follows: TGCGCCAGCAGCCAGCTTCTAGCGGGGGGGACCGGGGAGCTGTTTTTT. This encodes CASSQLLAGGTGELFF.

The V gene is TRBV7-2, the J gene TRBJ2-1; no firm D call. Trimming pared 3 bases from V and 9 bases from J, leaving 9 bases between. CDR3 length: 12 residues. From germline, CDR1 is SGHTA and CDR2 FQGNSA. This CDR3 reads CASSLAVGEQFF. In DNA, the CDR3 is TGTGCCAGCAGCTTGGCGGTCGGTGAGCAGTTCTTC.

The CDR3 sequence: CASSSGTAQYF. Here the CDR3 DNA reads TGCGCCAGCAGCTCCGGGACAGCCCAGTACTTC. V is TRBV5-1 and J is TRBJ2-7, with 7 bases aligning to TRBD1. Per germline, CDR1 SGHRS and CDR2 YFSETQ. Trimming cost V 3 bases and J 10 bases; bases outside gene matches: 4. CDR3 length equals 11 residues.

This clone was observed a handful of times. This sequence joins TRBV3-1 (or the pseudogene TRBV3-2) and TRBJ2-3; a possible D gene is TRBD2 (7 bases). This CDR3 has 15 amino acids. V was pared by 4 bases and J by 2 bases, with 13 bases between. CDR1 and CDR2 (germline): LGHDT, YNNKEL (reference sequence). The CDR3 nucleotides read TGTGCCAGCAGCCGAGGGGGGGTATACACAGATACGCAGTATTTT. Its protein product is CASSRGGVYTDTQYF.

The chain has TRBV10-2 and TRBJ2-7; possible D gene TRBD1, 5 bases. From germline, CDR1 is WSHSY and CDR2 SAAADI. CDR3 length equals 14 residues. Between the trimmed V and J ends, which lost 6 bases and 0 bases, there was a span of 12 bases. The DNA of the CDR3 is TGCGCCAGCAGCCTGGACACCTACTCCTACGAGCAGTACTTC. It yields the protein CASSLDTYSYEQYF.

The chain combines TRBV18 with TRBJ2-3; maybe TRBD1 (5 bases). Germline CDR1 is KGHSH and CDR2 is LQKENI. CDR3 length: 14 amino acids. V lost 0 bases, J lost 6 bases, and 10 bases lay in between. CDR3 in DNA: TGTGCCAGCTCACCACCTATAGGGGCTGATACGCAGTATTTT. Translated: CASSPPIGADTQYF.

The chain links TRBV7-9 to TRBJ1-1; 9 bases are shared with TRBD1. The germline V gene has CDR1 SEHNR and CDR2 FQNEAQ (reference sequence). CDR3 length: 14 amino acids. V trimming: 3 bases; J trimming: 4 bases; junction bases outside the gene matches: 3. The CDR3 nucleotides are TGTGCCAGCAGCTTCGGGACAGGGAGCACTGAAGCTTTCTTT. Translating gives CASSFGTGSTEAFF.

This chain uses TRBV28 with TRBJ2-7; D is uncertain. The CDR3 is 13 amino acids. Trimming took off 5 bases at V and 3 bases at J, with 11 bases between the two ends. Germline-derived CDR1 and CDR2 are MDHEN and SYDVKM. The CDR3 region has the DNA TGTGCCAGCAGTAGTCCAGAAAGCTACGAGCAGTACTTC. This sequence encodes CASSSPESYEQYF.

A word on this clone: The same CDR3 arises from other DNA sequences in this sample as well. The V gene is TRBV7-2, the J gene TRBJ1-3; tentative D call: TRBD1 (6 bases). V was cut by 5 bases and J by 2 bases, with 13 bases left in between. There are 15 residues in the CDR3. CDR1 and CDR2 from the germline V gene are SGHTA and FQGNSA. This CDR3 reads CASSPGQGTGNTIYF. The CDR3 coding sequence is TGTGCCAGCAGCCCCGGGCAGGGGACTGGAAACACCATATATTTT.

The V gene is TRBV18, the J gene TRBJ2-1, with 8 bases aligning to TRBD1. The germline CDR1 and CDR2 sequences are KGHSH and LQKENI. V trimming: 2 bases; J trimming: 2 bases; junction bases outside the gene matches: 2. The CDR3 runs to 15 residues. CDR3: CASSPLDRAYNEQFF. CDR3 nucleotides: TGTGCCAGCTCACCATTGGACAGGGCCTACAATGAGCAGTTCTTC.

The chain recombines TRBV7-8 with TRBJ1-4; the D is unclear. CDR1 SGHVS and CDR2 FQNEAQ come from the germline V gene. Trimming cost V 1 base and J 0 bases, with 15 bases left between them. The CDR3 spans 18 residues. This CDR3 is CASSLGTDLLPTNEKLFF. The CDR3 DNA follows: TGTGCCAGCAGCTTAGGGACTGATCTACTTCCAACTAATGAAAAACTGTTTTTT.

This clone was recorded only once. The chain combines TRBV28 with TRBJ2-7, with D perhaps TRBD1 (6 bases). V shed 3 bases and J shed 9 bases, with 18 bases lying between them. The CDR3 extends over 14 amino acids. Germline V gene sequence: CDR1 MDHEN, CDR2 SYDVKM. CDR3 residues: CASSLPATGHGQYF. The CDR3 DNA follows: TGTGCCAGCAGTTTGCCCGCCACGGGACACGGGCAGTACTTC.

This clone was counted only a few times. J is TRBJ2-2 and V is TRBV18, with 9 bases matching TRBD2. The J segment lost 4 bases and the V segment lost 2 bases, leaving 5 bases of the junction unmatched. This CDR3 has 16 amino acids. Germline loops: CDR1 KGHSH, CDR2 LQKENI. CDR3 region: CASSPVLAGITGELFF. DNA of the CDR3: TGTGCCAGCTCACCAGTCCTAGCGGGGATCACCGGGGAGCTGTTTTTT.

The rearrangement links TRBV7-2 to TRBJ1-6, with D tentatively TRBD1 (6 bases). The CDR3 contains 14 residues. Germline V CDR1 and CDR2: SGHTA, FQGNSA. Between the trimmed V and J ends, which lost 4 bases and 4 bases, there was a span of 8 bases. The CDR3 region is CASSSGQYNSPLHF. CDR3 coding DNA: TGTGCCAGCAGCTCCGGACAGTATAATTCACCCCTCCACTTT.

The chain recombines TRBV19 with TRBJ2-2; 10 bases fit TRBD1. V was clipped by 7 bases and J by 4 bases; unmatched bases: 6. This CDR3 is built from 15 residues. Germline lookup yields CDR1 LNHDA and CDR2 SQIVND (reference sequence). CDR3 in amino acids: CASIDRDRGTGELFF. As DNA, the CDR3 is TGTGCCAGTATAGACCGGGACAGGGGCACCGGGGAGCTGTTTTTT.

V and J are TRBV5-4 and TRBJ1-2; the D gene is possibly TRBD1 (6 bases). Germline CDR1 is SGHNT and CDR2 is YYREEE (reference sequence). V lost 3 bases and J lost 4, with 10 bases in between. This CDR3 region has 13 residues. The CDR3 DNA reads TGTGCCAGCAGCTCGACAGGTCCCTATGGCTACACCTTC. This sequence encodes CASSSTGPYGYTF.

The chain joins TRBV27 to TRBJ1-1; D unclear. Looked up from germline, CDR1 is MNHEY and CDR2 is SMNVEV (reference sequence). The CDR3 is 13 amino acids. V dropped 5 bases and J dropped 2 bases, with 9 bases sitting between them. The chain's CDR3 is CASSVIRNTEAFF. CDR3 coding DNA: TGTGCCAGCAGTGTAATCAGAAACACTGAAGCTTTCTTT.

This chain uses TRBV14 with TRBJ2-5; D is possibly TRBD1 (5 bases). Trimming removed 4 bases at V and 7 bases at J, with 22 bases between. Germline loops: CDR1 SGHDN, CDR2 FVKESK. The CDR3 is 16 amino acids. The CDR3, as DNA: TGTGCCAGCAGCCCAATGATACCCGACAGTTGGGGGACCCAGTACTTC. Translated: CASSPMIPDSWGTQYF.

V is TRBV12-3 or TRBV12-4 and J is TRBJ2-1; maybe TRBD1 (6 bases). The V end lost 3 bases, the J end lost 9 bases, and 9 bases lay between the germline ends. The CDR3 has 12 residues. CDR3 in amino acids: CASSFKGGEQFF. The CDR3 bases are TGTGCCAGCAGTTTTAAAGGGGGTGAGCAGTTCTTC.

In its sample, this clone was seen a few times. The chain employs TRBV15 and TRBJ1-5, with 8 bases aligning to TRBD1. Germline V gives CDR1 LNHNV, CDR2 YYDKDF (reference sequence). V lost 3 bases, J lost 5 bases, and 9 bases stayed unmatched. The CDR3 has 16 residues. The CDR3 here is CATSRGAGGRHQPQHF. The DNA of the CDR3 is TGTGCCACCAGCAGGGGGGCAGGGGGCCGCCATCAGCCCCAGCATTTT. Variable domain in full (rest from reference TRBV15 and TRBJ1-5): DAMVIQNPRYQVTQFGKPVTLSCSQTLNHNVMYWYQQKSSQAPKLLFHYYDKDFNNEADTPDNFQSRRPNTSFCFLDIRSPGLGDTAMYLCATSRGAGGRHQPQHFGDGTRLSIL.

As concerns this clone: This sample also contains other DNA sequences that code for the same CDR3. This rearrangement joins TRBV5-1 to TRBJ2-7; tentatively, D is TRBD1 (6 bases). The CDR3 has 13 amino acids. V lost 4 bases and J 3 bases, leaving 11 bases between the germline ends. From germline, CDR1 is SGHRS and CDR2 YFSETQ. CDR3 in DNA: TGCGCCAGCAGCCTGGACAGAAGCTACGAGCAGTACTTC. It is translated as CASSLDRSYEQYF. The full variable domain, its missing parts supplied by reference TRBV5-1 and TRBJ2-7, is KAGVTQTPRYLIKTRGQQVTLSCSPISGHRSVSWYQQTPGQGLQFLFEYFSETQRNKGNFPGRFSGRQFSNSRSEMNVSTLELGDSALYLCASSLDRSYEQYFGPGTRLTVT.

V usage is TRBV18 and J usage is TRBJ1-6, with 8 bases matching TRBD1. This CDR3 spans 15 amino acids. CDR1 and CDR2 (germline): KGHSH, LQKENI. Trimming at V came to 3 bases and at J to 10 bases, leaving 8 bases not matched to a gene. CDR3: CASSPRTGNESPLHF. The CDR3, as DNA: TGTGCCAGCTCACCTAGGACAGGGAACGAATCACCCCTCCACTTT.

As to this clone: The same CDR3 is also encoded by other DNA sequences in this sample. This CDR3 reads CASSLAGTGNSPLHF. Written as DNA, the CDR3 is TGCGCCAGCAGCTTGGCCGGGACAGGGAATTCACCCCTCCACTTT. This chain connects TRBV5-1 to TRBJ1-6, with TRBD1 matching 9 bases. The CDR3 covers 15 residues. Trimming cost V 0 bases and J 7 bases; bases outside gene matches: 2. From germline, CDR1 is SGHRS and CDR2 YFSETQ.

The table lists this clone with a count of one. CDR3 region: CASSNGQRVNEKLFF. The CDR3 DNA reads as TGTGCCAGCAGCAACGGACAGCGCGTCAATGAAAAACTGTTTTTT. The chain couples TRBV3-1 (or the pseudogene TRBV3-2) to TRBJ1-4; the D gene is possibly TRBD1 (6 bases). The V gene's germline CDR1 is LGHDT and CDR2 YNNKEL (reference sequence). V was cut by 5 bases and J by 5 bases, with 15 bases left in between. The CDR3 has 15 amino acids.